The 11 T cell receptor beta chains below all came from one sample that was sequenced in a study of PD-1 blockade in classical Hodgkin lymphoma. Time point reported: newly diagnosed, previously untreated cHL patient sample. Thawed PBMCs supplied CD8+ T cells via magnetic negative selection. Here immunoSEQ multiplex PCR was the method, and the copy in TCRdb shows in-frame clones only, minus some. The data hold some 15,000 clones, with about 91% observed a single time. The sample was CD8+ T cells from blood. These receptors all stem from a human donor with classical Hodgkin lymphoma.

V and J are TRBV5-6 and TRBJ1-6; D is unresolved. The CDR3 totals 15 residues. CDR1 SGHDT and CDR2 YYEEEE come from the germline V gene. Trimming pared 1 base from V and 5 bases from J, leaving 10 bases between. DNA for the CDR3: TGTGCCAGCAGCTTGAAGACATCCAATAATTCACCCCTCCACTTT. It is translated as CASSLKTSNNSPLHF.

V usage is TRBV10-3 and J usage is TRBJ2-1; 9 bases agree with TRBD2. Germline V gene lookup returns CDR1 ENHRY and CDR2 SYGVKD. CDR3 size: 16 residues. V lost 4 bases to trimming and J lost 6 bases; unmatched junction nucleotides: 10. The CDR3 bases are TGTGCCATCAGTGGGAAGGCGGGAGGGACTGGCAATGAGCAGTTCTTC. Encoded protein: CAISGKAGGTGNEQFF.

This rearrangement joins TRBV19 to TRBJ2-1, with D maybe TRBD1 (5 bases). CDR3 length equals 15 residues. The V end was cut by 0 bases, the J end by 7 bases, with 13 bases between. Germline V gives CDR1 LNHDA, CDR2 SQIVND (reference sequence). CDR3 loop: CASSIEAGISNEQFF. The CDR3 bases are TGTGCCAGTAGTATAGAGGCAGGGATAAGTAATGAGCAGTTCTTC.

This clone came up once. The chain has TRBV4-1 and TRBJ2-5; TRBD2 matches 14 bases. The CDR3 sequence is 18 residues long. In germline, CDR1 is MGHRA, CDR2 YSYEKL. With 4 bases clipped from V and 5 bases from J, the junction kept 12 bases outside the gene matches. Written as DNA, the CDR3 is TGCGCCAGCAGCCTCACGGGGACTAGCGGGAGTCTCTGGGAGACCCAGTACTTC. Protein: CASSLTGTSGSLWETQYF.

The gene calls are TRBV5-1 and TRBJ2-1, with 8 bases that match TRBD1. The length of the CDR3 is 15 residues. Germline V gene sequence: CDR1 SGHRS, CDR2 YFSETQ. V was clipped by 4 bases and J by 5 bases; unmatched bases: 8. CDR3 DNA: TGCGCCAGCAGCGACACGGGACAGGAGAACAATGAGCAGTTCTTC. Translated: CASSDTGQENNEQFF.

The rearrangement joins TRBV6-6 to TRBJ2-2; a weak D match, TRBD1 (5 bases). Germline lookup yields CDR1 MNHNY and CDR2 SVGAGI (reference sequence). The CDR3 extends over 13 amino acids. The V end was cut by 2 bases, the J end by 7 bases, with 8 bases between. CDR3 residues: CASSYGADGELFF. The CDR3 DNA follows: TGTGCCAGCAGTTACGGGGCGGACGGGGAGCTGTTTTTT.

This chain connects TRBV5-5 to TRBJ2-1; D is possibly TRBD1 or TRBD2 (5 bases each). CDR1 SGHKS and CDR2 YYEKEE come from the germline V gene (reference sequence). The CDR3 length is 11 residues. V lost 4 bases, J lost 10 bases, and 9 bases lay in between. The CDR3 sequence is CASSGTREQFF. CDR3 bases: TGTGCCAGCAGCGGGACCCGGGAGCAGTTCTTC.

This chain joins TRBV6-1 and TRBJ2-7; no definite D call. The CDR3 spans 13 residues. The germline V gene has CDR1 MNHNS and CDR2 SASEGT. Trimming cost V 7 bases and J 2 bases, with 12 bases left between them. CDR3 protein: CASTIELTYEQYF. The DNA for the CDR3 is TGTGCCAGCACGATTGAGCTAACCTACGAGCAGTACTTC.

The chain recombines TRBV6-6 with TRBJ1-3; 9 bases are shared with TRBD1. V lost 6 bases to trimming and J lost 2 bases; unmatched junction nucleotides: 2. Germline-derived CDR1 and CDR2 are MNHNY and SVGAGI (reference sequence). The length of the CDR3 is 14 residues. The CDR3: CASSHRGPGNTIYF. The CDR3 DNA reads TGTGCCAGCAGCCACAGGGGGCCTGGAAACACCATATATTTT.

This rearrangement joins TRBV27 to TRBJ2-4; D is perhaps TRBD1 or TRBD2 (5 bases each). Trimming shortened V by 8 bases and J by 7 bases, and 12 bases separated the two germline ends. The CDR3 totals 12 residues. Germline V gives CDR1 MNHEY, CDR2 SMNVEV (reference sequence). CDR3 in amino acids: CASGTSMNIQYF. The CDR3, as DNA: TGTGCCAGCGGGACCAGTATGAACATTCAGTACTTC.

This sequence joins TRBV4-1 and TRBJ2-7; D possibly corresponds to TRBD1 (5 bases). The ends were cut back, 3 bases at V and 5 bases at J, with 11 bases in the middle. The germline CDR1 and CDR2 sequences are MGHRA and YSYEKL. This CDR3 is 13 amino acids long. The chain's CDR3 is CASSHIQGDEQYF. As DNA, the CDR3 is TGCGCCAGCAGCCATATTCAGGGTGACGAGCAGTACTTC.